This TCR beta chain was profiled in a study of blood T cell repertoires in COVID-19. The overall study: Acute and convalescent COVID-19 specimens originated in the United States, Italy and Spain. PBMCs, B-cell-depleted T cells, or T cells were the source of the cDNA or gDNA that made up the material.

The germline V gene encodes CDR1 MDHEN and CDR2 SYDVKM. This CDR3 contains 14 residues. J gave up 5 bases and V 7 bases, and 5 bases lay outside the gene matches. This clone occurred a few times. In the source study's methods: Reference gene primers were amplified, and this amplification served to estimate nucleated cell counts. The data were produced by immunoSEQ multiplex PCR, yet TCRdb's version contains in-frame clones alone and is incomplete. V and J calls and clone size are those listed in that table; D and trimming were worked out from the DNA. The data contain about 200,000 clones, around 90% of them seen just once; the ten biggest clones take up roughly 6%.

V usage is TRBV28 and J usage is TRBJ2-5; TRBD2 matches at 12 bases. Material for sequencing was peripheral blood. The receptor was derived from a man between 60 and 75 years old who had recovered from COVID-19. This chain's CDR3 is CASTPSGRGETQYF. The CDR3 nucleotides are TGTGCCAGCACCCCTAGCGGGAGGGGGGAGACCCAGTACTTC.